One and the same sample provided the 12 T cell receptor beta chains below, sequenced in a study of post-analysis software for immune sequencing data. TCR beta cDNA libraries had unique molecular identifiers. TCRdb passed the PCR reads through MiXCR, listing each CDR3 protein once. The repertoire holds about 200,000 distinct CDR3 sequences, with 25% to 30% as singletons. These receptors lack a known antigen. Study-wide points: With TRBV5-6, TRBV5-1 and TRBV20-1 included, a handful of TRBV segments were more frequent in patients than in controls.

Sequencing was carried out using blood. All receptors derive from a girl aged 2-17 years with multiple sclerosis.

J is TRBJ1-1 and V is TRBV20-1; D remains unclear. The CDR3 totals 15 residues. Looked up from germline, CDR1 is DFQATT and CDR2 is SNEGSKA (reference sequence). The V end was cut by 0 bases, the J end by 1 base, with 12 bases between. The CDR3 loop reads CSARDLAGANTEAFF. The CDR3 DNA sequence: TGCAGTGCTAGAGATCTGGCAGGCGCGAACACTGAAGCTTTCTTT.

The chain links TRBV12-3 or TRBV12-4 to TRBJ1-1; D is perhaps TRBD1 (6 bases). The CDR3 loop spans 18 amino acids. V was pared by 6 bases and J by 4 bases, with 27 bases between. The CDR3 reads CASSSIPGHLSPGTEAFF. CDR3 nucleotides: TGTGCCAGCAGCTCGATCCCGGGACATCTAAGTCCGGGCACTGAAGCTTTCTTT.

Ten or more counts support this clonotype. The rearrangement links TRBV5-1 to TRBJ1-1; D possibly corresponds to TRBD1 (5 bases). The CDR3 has 14 amino acids. CDR1 is SGHRS and CDR2 is YFSETQ in the germline V gene. Trimming cost V 0 bases and J 11 bases, with 17 bases left between them. Here the CDR3 DNA reads TGCGCCAGCAGCTTGGAAGTTCAGGGCCTGCACGCTTTCTTT. Protein sequence: CASSLEVQGLHAFF.

This chain links TRBV14 with TRBJ2-7; 9 bases line up with TRBD1. Germline V CDR1 and CDR2: SGHDN, FVKESK. V dropped 4 bases and J dropped 6; count of bases not matched to a gene: 4. The CDR3 has 13 amino acids. CDR3: CASSPGTGSEQYF. The CDR3 DNA is TGTGCCAGCAGCCCAGGGACAGGGTCCGAGCAGTACTTC.

Ten or more counts support this clonotype. V and J are TRBV28 and TRBJ2-7, with D unclear. Trimming removed 3 bases at V and 3 bases at J, with 21 bases between. From germline, CDR1 is MDHEN and CDR2 SYDVKM. The CDR3 has 17 amino acids. The CDR3 is CASSFRFVSQESYEQYF. DNA for the CDR3: TGTGCCAGCAGTTTTCGCTTTGTCTCCCAGGAGAGCTACGAGCAGTACTTC. Looking up the rest from reference TRBV28 and TRBJ2-7 gives the full variable domain: DVKVTQSSRYLVKRTGEKVFLECVQDMDHENMFWYRQDPGLGLRLIYFSYDVKMKEKGDIPEGYSVSREKKERFSLILESASTNQTSMYLCASSFRFVSQESYEQYFGPGTRLTVT.

This clonotype was observed a few times. The chain employs TRBV5-1 and TRBJ2-1, with 7 bases that match TRBD2. The germline gives CDR1 SGHRS, CDR2 YFSETQ. The CDR3 is 16 residues long. The ends lost 2 bases at V and 0 bases at J; junction bases unmatched: 5. The CDR3 nucleotides are TGCGCCAGCAGCTTCGGGGGAGGGCCCTCCTACAATGAGCAGTTCTTC. Its translation is CASSFGGGPSYNEQFF. Supplemented by reference TRBV5-1 and TRBJ2-1, the full variable domain reads KAGVTQTPRYLIKTRGQQVTLSCSPISGHRSVSWYQQTPGQGLQFLFEYFSETQRNKGNFPGRFSGRQFSNSRSEMNVSTLELGDSALYLCASSFGGGPSYNEQFFGPGTRLTVL.

This clonotype was picked up a small number of times. The CDR3 sequence: CASRETNEQFF. The CDR3 coding sequence is TGTGCCAGCAGGGAAACCAATGAGCAGTTCTTC. The chain is built from TRBV28 and TRBJ2-1; D gene unclear. The CDR3 sequence is 11 residues long. Germline assignment: CDR1 MDHEN and CDR2 SYDVKM. Trimming stripped 6 bases from V and 6 bases from J, with 6 bases between.

This clonotype turned up a few times. A much larger clone differs from this one at a single base, so this may be a read error. J is TRBJ2-3 and V is TRBV12-3 or TRBV12-4; a weak D match, TRBD1 (5 bases). The CDR3 contains 15 residues. V was cut by 4 bases and J by 4 bases, with 15 bases left in between. The CDR3 region is CASSSDSLRADTQYF. The CDR3 coding sequence is TGTGCCAGCAGTTCTGACAGCCTGAGAGCAGATACGCAGTATTTT.

The chain carries TRBV5-5 and TRBJ1-2, with 8 positions matching TRBD1. Germline V gives CDR1 SGHKS, CDR2 YYEKEE (reference sequence). J was trimmed by 4 bases and V by 4 bases; bases with no gene match: 9. The length of the CDR3 is 15 residues. The CDR3 reads CASSVGQGEFYGYTF. As DNA, the CDR3 is TGTGCCAGCAGCGTCGGACAGGGAGAGTTCTATGGCTACACCTTC. Combining the CDR3 with reference TRBV5-5 and TRBJ1-2 gives the whole variable domain DAGVTQSPTHLIKTRGQQVTLRCSPISGHKSVSWYQQVLGQGPQFIFQYYEKEERGRGNFPDRFSARQFPNYSSELNVNALLLGDSALYLCASSVGQGEFYGYTFGSGTRLTVV.

This clonotype was seen many times. The rearrangement uses TRBV28 and TRBJ1-6; TRBD1 matches at 7 bases. Germline-derived CDR1 and CDR2 are MDHEN and SYDVKM. The CDR3 has 15 amino acids. Germline trimming cut 7 bases from V and 0 bases from J; bases unmatched to any gene: 3. The CDR3 loop reads CASIYRGSYNSPLHF. The CDR3 DNA reads as TGTGCCAGCATTTACAGGGGCTCCTATAATTCACCCCTCCACTTT.

This clonotype came up many times. The chain employs TRBV5-1 and TRBJ2-7, with TRBD1 matching over 11 bases. Germline CDR1 and CDR2: SGHRS and YFSETQ. V lost 2 bases, J lost 5 bases, and 6 bases stayed unmatched. The length of the CDR3 is 15 residues. CDR3 nucleotides: TGCGCCAGCAGCTTTACCGGGACAGGGGGTGACGAGCAGTACTTC. This sequence encodes CASSFTGTGGDEQYF.

This CDR3 reads CASSVGSLYEQYF. The CDR3, as DNA: TGTGCCAGCAGTGTAGGTTCACTTTACGAGCAGTACTTC. The chain combines TRBV25-1 with TRBJ2-7; D is undetermined. There are 13 residues in the CDR3. The germline V and J ends were trimmed by 4 bases and 4 bases, with 11 bases remaining between them. Germline V gene data show CDR1 as MGHDK and CDR2 as SYGVNS.